This entry describes one T cell receptor (beta chain). Its cognate antigen is unknown. Vbeta (60) and Jbeta (13) primers were used in the PCR. The protocol was immunoSEQ multiplex PCR, while the TCRdb copy is restricted to in-frame clones and leaves out a portion. The data show about 140,000 clones, roughly two thirds seen once. The sample belongs to a study of cytomegalovirus exposure and HLA in healthy donors. Background on the study: An earlier analysis identified fewer than 130 million unique TCR beta sequences in some 170 million T cells.

Per the germline V gene, CDR1 is MGHRA and CDR2 is YSYEKL. The V gene end was trimmed by 0 bases and the J gene end by 9 bases; junction bases not matched to a gene: 8. The CDR3 is 15 amino acids. Findings of the study overall: Prior analysis indicated that the majority of TCR beta V segments exhibited productivity approximately 87% or approximately 30% of the time. In a later analysis, HLA-associated TCR beta chains were more clonally expanded than equally common others. It was reported that the classifier diagnosed cytomegalovirus status with high specificity and sensitivity in both the original and validation cohorts.

Input material: PBMCs. The TCR originated in a human donor in good health. The chain employs TRBV4-1 and TRBJ2-1; 7 bases map to TRBD2. CDR3 sequence: CASSQEVKRDGEQFF. The CDR3 nucleotides read TGCGCCAGCAGCCAAGAGGTAAAGCGGGACGGTGAGCAGTTCTTC.